Listed below are T cell receptor beta chains from one sample, sequenced in a study of graft-versus-host responses after intestinal transplantation. No cognate antigen is known for these TCRs. The repertoire was sequenced with immunoSEQ multiplex PCR; TCRdb's copy has only in-frame clones and lacks some. The sample yields over 75,000 clones, 92% seen once. Specimen: unstimulated CD8+ T cells sorted from spleen or lymph node cells, collected before transplant. Every receptor here comes from a human donor who was the organ donor for an intestinal transplant. Each CDR3 is given with its conserved first and last residue. A D gene is named only where the DNA matches it firmly. Size tells how often a clone was seen (once, few, many) or the class of an expanded clone, and some rows leave it out.

j_call,d_call,clone_size,v_call,cdr3_nt,cdr3_aa
TRBJ1-2,NA,few,TRBV9,TGTGCCAGCAGCGTCTCAGGGAATGGCTACACCTTC,CASSVSGNGYTF
TRBJ2-7,NA,NA,TRBV10-3,TGTGCCATCAGTGCCGACCGGGACAAAGGCTACGAGCAGTACTTC,CAISADRDKGYEQYF
TRBJ1-5,NA,NA,TRBV10-2,TGCGCCAGCGGAAACAGGGATGTCCAGCCCCAGCATTTT,CASGNRDVQPQHF
TRBJ2-7,TRBD2,once,TRBV5-4,TGTGCCAGCAGCGGGGGGAGGGACGAGCAGTACTTC,CASSGGRDEQYF
TRBJ1-3,NA,NA,TRBV9,TGTGCCAGCAGCGGACTGGACGGGAACGGAAACACCATATATTTT,CASSGLDGNGNTIYF
TRBJ1-1,NA,NA,TRBV10-2,TGCGCCAGCAGTGAGTCTCGACTTGAAGCTTTCTTT,CASSESRLEAFF
TRBJ2-7,NA,NA,TRBV19,TGTGCCAGTAGCTTCGGGGGCTCCTACGAGCAGTACTTC,CASSFGGSYEQYF
TRBJ2-4,TRBD2,NA,TRBV27,TGTGCCAGCAGTTACGGGGGGAGGGACATTCAGTACTTC,CASSYGGRDIQYF
TRBJ2-7,TRBD2,NA,TRBV28,TGTGCCAGCACCCCAGCGGGGTACAACGAGCAGTACTTC,CASTPAGYNEQYF
TRBJ2-1,NA,NA,TRBV28,TGTGCCAGCGACCCCCACACGGGGGTCGCCAATGAGCAGTTCTTC,CASDPHTGVANEQFF
TRBJ2-3,TRBD2,NA,TRBV6-5,TGTGCCAGCACCCAACTAGCGGGAAGGGATACGCAGTATTTT,CASTQLAGRDTQYF
TRBJ1-2,NA,NA,TRBV7-8,TGTGCCAGCAGCCAAGAGTGGGGACTACCCGCAACGAACTATGGCTACACCTTC,CASSQEWGLPATNYGYTF
TRBJ2-2,TRBD2,NA,TRBV19,TGTGCCAGTAGTATCCCCAGGGAGGGCGGGGAGCTGTTTTTT,CASSIPREGGELFF
TRBJ1-1,NA,NA,TRBV10-3,TGTGCCATCAGTGATAGGCGGGGCATGAACACTGAAGCTTTCTTT,CAISDRRGMNTEAFF
TRBJ2-7,TRBD1,NA,TRBV5-6,TGTGCCAGCGGACAGGGGCCAATCTCCTACGAGCAGTACTTC,CASGQGPISYEQYF
TRBJ2-7,NA,NA,TRBV7-6,TGTGCCAGCAGCTTAACACCCCCCCGGCAGACAGAGTACTTCTCCTACGAGCAGTACTTC,CASSLTPPRQTEYFSYEQYF
TRBJ2-7,NA,NA,TRBV18,TGTGCCAGCTCACCACCGGGGCGCTCCTACGAGCAGTACTTC,CASSPPGRSYEQYF
TRBJ2-7,TRBD1,NA,TRBV27,TGTGCCAGCAGTCCTTGGACAGGGGGGGACGAGCAGTACTTC,CASSPWTGGDEQYF
TRBJ2-7,TRBD2,NA,TRBV5-1,TGCGCCAGCAGCTTTGCTAGCGGGATTGGCTACGAGCAGTACTTC,CASSFASGIGYEQYF
TRBJ1-6,TRBD1,NA,TRBV4-1,TGCGCCAGCAGCCTCACAGGGGGCGCGAATTCACCCCTCCACTTT,CASSLTGGANSPLHF
TRBJ1-3,NA,NA,TRBV7-9,TGTGCCAGCAGCTTAGTTGGCACGCACCAAATTGCCGGAAACACCATATATTTT,CASSLVGTHQIAGNTIYF
TRBJ1-2,TRBD1,few,TRBV29-1,TGCAGCGCTGTCAGGGACAGGGGCGATGGCTACACCTTC,CSAVRDRGDGYTF
TRBJ2-5,NA,NA,TRBV15,TGTGCCACCAGCAGCAGACTAGAGAGAGAGACCCAGTACTTC,CATSSRLERETQYF
TRBJ1-4,NA,NA,TRBV11-2,TGTGCCAGCGGAGGGTTAGAGGAAAAACTGTTTTTT,CASGGLEEKLFF
TRBJ2-7,NA,NA,TRBV5-1,TGCGCCAGCAGCTCGCAGGGGACGACCTACGAGCAGTACTTC,CASSSQGTTYEQYF
TRBJ2-3,NA,few,TRBV7-3,TGTGCCAGCAGCCCCCGCGGCGATTCGGATACGCAGTATTTT,CASSPRGDSDTQYF
TRBJ1-2,TRBD1,NA,TRBV11-1,TGTGCCAGCAGCTTGAGACAGGGGAGCTATGGCTACACCTTC,CASSLRQGSYGYTF
TRBJ2-5,NA,NA,TRBV27,TGTGCCAGCAGTTTAATGGGGGGAGAGACCCAGTACTTC,CASSLMGGETQYF
TRBJ2-1,TRBD1,NA,TRBV27,TGTGCCAGCGGGTCGGACAGGGGGCTATCCAATGAGCAGTTCTTC,CASGSDRGLSNEQFF
TRBJ1-4,TRBD1,NA,TRBV5-6,TGTGCCAGCAGCTTTCAGGGACAGAATGAAAAACTGTTTTTT,CASSFQGQNEKLFF
TRBJ2-7,NA,NA,TRBV13,TGTGCCAGCAGCTTAGGCAGGGCGGGGTTGGTTTTAAACGAGCAGTACTTC,CASSLGRAGLVLNEQYF
TRBJ2-1,NA,NA,TRBV13,TGTGCCAGCAGCTTATCTCTCAATGAGCAGTTCTTC,CASSLSLNEQFF
TRBJ2-5,NA,NA,TRBV6-1,TGTGCCAGCAGTGAACCCTGGGGGCAGCGCCCCCAAGAGACCCAGTACTTC,CASSEPWGQRPQETQYF
TRBJ2-5,NA,NA,TRBV13,TGTGCCAGCAGCTCCCGACAGTCACAGGAGACCCAGTACTTC,CASSSRQSQETQYF
TRBJ2-7,TRBD1,NA,TRBV10-2,TGCGCCAGCAGTGACAGGGGGCGGTACGAGCAGTACTTC,CASSDRGRYEQYF
TRBJ1-1,TRBD1,NA,TRBV2,TGTGCCCTACGACAGGGGGAGAACCCTTTTGAAGCTTTCTTT,CALRQGENPFEAFF
TRBJ1-4,TRBD1,NA,TRBV28,TGTGCCAGCAGTTCCGCAGGGGGTCATAATGAAAAACTGTTTTTT,CASSSAGGHNEKLFF
TRBJ2-1,TRBD2,NA,TRBV13,TGTGCCAGCAGCTTATTCCGGGGGGTGTACAATGAGCAGTTCTTC,CASSLFRGVYNEQFF
TRBJ2-5,NA,NA,TRBV15,TGTGCCACCAGCGGCCGCCAACAGGGACACGAGACCCAGTACTTC,CATSGRQQGHETQYF